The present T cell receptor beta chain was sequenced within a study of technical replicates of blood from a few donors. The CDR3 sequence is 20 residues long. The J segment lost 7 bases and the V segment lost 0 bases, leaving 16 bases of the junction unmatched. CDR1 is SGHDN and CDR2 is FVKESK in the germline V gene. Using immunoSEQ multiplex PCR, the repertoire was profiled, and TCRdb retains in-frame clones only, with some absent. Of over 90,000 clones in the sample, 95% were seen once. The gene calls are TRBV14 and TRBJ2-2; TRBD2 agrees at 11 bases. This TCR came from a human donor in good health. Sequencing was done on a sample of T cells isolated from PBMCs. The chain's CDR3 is CASSQESYSGGASAIGELFF. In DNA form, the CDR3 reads TGTGCCAGCAGCCAAGAGTCTTATAGCGGGGGGGCGTCGGCGATCGGGGAGCTGTTTTTT.